This TCR beta chain was sequenced during a study of blood T cells in healthy people across ages. In this sample, this clonotype turned up many times. Its antigen is still unknown. Primed by a sample-barcoded 5' primer and a J-beta primer mix, a second PCR proceeded for roughly 6 to 12 cycles. TCRdb reprocessed the 5' RACE reads via MiXCR and lists one record per CDR3 protein. The top ten clones hold around 23% of a sample with over 1,500,000 distinct CDR3 sequences, approximately 39% of them seen once. All donors came from Russia, were Caucasian and healthy, and spanned ages roughly 6 to 100. The germline V gene encodes CDR1 MNHEY and CDR2 SVGAGI. CDR3 size: 14 residues. V was pared by 7 bases and J by 8 bases, with 15 bases between. General study findings and limits: The donors' CMV status was not determined, possibly confounding changes in expanded clonotypes.

The sequencing input was blood. This receptor was obtained from a human donor in good health. The chain joins TRBV6-5 to TRBJ1-6, with D perhaps matching TRBD1 (5 bases). The CDR3 loop is CASKDSGPYSPLHF. DNA for the CDR3: TGTGCCAGCAAAGATTCAGGGCCCTATTCACCCCTCCACTTT.